This T cell receptor (beta chain) was identified in a study of blood T cell repertoires in COVID-19. The overall study: The analysed material was cDNA or gDNA that came from T cells, B-cell-depleted T cells, or PBMCs.

CDR1 is SEHNR and CDR2 is FQNEAQ in the germline V gene (reference sequence). The CDR3 is 15 residues long. V lost 2 bases, J lost 1 base, and 9 bases lay in between. Original methodology: Amplification with reference gene primers provided the estimates of nucleated cell counts. Generated by immunoSEQ multiplex PCR, the TCRdb table keeps only in-frame clones and is missing some. V and J calls and clone size follow that table, whereas D and trimming were derived from the DNA. The table shows about 64,000 clones, with 78% occurring only once. This clonotype was sampled from a man aged 55-75 years with COVID-19, enrolled during active disease. The specimen was peripheral blood. The chain carries TRBV7-9 and TRBJ2-1; maybe TRBD1 (6 bases). The CDR3 sequence is CASSLLGQSYNEQFF. In DNA, the CDR3 is TGTGCCAGCAGCTTACTCGGACAGTCCTACAATGAGCAGTTCTTC. The entire variable domain, with the rest obtained from reference TRBV7-9 and TRBJ2-1, is as follows: DTGVSQNPRHKITKRGQNVTFRCDPISEHNRLYWYRQTLGQGPEFLTYFQNEAQLEKSRLLSDRFSAERPKGSFSTLEIQRTEQGDSAMYLCASSLLGQSYNEQFFGPGTRLTVL.